A selection of T cell receptor beta chains follows, all from one sample in a study of vaccination and CD4 T cells after COVID-19. Their recognized antigens are unknown. Via MiXCR, TCRdb re-called the PCR reads, giving one row per CDR3 protein. Of under 3,000 distinct CDR3 sequences in the sample, roughly 24% were seen once. The sample comprised CD4+ T cells from blood, cultured in vitro. The receptors shown here come from a human donor who had recovered from COVID-19. CDR3s include the opening cysteine and the closing phenylalanine or tryptophan. D genes are given only for firm matches. Clone size is not always given. Where it is, it says once, few, many or a class for expanded clones.

d_call	j_call	v_call	clone_size	cdr3_nt	cdr3_aa
.	TRBJ2-7	TRBV5-6	.	TGTGCCAGCAGCACGGGCCCCTACGAGCAGTACTTC	CASSTGPYEQYF
.	TRBJ1-5	TRBV18	few	TGTGCCAGCTCACCACCTAACAGTGGAGGCAATCAGCCCCAGCATTTT	CASSPPNSGGNQPQHF
.	TRBJ2-3	TRBV11-3	few	TGTGCCAGCAGCAAAGGGGCAAACACAGATACGCAGTATTTT	CASSKGANTDTQYF
TRBD1	TRBJ2-5	TRBV20-1	.	TGCAGTGGGACGGGACAGGGAGAGACCCAGTACTTC	CSGTGQGETQYF
.	TRBJ1-4	TRBV6-2/TRBV6-3	medium-sized	TGTGCCAGCAGGGCCACCTGGGGGGCTGGTGAAAAACTGTTTTTT	CASRATWGAGEKLFF
.	TRBJ1-4	TRBV12-3/TRBV12-4	few	TGTGCCAGCAGTTTTTCAACGGGGGATGGTGAAAAACTGTTTTTT	CASSFSTGDGEKLFF
TRBD2	TRBJ2-1	TRBV2	.	TGTGCCAGCAGTGAACTAGCGGGGGCCTACAATGAGCAGTTCTTC	CASSELAGAYNEQFF
.	TRBJ2-2	TRBV6-4	.	TGTGCCAGCAGTGGGACAGCGAACACCGGGGAGCTGTTTTTT	CASSGTANTGELFF
.	TRBJ2-5	TRBV10-3	few	TGTGCCATCAGTGAGTCGACAGGCGGGCAAGAGACCCAGTACTTC	CAISESTGGQETQYF
TRBD1	TRBJ2-6	TRBV18	few	TGTGCCAGCTCACCACCGCCGGGACAGGGCAGCTCTGGGGCCAACGTCCTGACTTTC	CASSPPPGQGSSGANVLTF
.	TRBJ1-1	TRBV6-1	few	TGTGCCAGCAGTCAAAGAATCATGAACACTGAAGCTTTCTTT	CASSQRIMNTEAFF
.	TRBJ1-1	TRBV7-2	medium-sized	TGTGCCAGCAGCTGGTCGACAGAGTCTGAAGCTTTCTTT	CASSWSTESEAFF
TRBD1	TRBJ1-5	TRBV20-1	few	TGCAGTGCTAGAGGGACAGGGAATCAGCCCCAGCATTTT	CSARGTGNQPQHF
.	TRBJ2-3	TRBV6-1	few	TGTGCCAGCAGTAGCGGGGACAGGATGGCGGATACGCAGTATTTT	CASSSGDRMADTQYF
.	TRBJ2-4	TRBV11-3	.	TGTGCCAGCAGCTTAGAAGCCCCTAGTGCTCTGCTAGCCAAAAACATTCAGTACTTC	CASSLEAPSALLAKNIQYF
.	TRBJ1-5	TRBV30	.	TGTGCCTGGAATGACAATAGCAATCAGCCCCAGCATTTT	CAWNDNSNQPQHF
.	TRBJ2-1	TRBV7-3	few	TGTGCCAGCAGCTTAACGAGAGACAATGAGCAGTTCTTC	CASSLTRDNEQFF
.	TRBJ2-7	TRBV15	few	TGTGCCACCAGCAGAGGCGGGGTACAAACCTACGAGCAGTACTTC	CATSRGGVQTYEQYF
.	TRBJ2-3	TRBV6-1	medium-sized	TGTGCCAGCAGTGCCCGCCGCTTGACAGTTAGCACAGATACGCAGTATTTT	CASSARRLTVSTDTQYF
.	TRBJ2-3	TRBV6-2/TRBV6-3	.	TGTGCCAGCAGGGATAGCGTAAGGACAGATACGCAGTATTTT	CASRDSVRTDTQYF
.	TRBJ1-5	TRBV19	large	TGTGCCAGTAGTCCAATTGATGAGATGTATCAGCCCCAGCATTTT	CASSPIDEMYQPQHF
.	TRBJ1-5	TRBV6-5	medium-sized	TGTGCCAGCAGTTACTCGGCCGCTCAGCCCCAGCATTTT	CASSYSAAQPQHF
TRBD2	TRBJ2-5	TRBV20-1	few	TGCAGTGCTAGAGATCCTAGCGGGATTGAGACCCAGTACTTC	CSARDPSGIETQYF
.	TRBJ1-1	TRBV28	.	TGTGCCAGCACCCCCGCGGGGGGGTCATGGACTGAAGCTTTCTTT	CASTPAGGSWTEAFF
.	TRBJ2-5	TRBV19	.	TGTGCCAGTACCTCCAATAACTTTCGGGGAGAGACCCAGTACTTC	CASTSNNFRGETQYF
.	TRBJ2-3	TRBV2	.	TGTGCCAGCAGTGGTAGGGGAGGCACAGATACGCAGTATTTT	CASSGRGGTDTQYF
.	TRBJ1-2	TRBV4-1	few	TGCGCCAGCAGCCAAGCTCCGACAGCTAACTATGGCTACACCTTC	CASSQAPTANYGYTF
.	TRBJ2-7	TRBV27	.	TGTGCCAGCAGCCGAGTCGGAAGTCGGAGCTCCTACGAGCAGTACTTC	CASSRVGSRSSYEQYF
.	TRBJ2-5	TRBV2	.	TGTGCCAGCAGTGAAGCGACGAGGCAAGAGACCCAGTACTTC	CASSEATRQETQYF
TRBD1	TRBJ2-2	TRBV15	few	TGTGCCACCAGGACAGGGAGGAACACCGGGGAGCTGTTTTTT	CATRTGRNTGELFF
.	TRBJ1-1	TRBV20-1	medium-sized	TGCAGTGCTAGTATTCCAGGGTGGGGCACTGAAGCTTTCTTT	CSASIPGWGTEAFF
.	TRBJ2-5	TRBV30	few	TGTGCCTGGAGTGCGGGATCTCCGGGGACCCAGTACTTC	CAWSAGSPGTQYF
.	TRBJ2-7	TRBV7-2	few	TGTGCCAGCAGCTCAGGGTTTCCGAGCTCCTACGAGCAGTACTTC	CASSSGFPSSYEQYF
.	TRBJ1-2	TRBV30	hyperexpanded	TGTGCCTGGAGTGTAAGTCAGAACTATGGCTACACCTTC	CAWSVSQNYGYTF
TRBD2	TRBJ2-1	TRBV20-1	few	TGCAGTGCTAGAGGGGCTAGCGGGAACTCCTACAATGAGCAGTTCTTC	CSARGASGNSYNEQFF
.	TRBJ1-1	TRBV12-3/TRBV12-4	.	TGTGCCAGCAGTTTTGTTTCTGGAAATCCGAACACTGAAGCTTTCTTT	CASSFVSGNPNTEAFF
TRBD1	TRBJ1-1	TRBV6-1	medium-sized	TGTGCCAGCAGCCACAGACAAGACTCGGGACAGAAGAACACTGAAGCTTTCTTT	CASSHRQDSGQKNTEAFF
TRBD1	TRBJ2-3	TRBV24-1	medium-sized	TGTGCCACCAGTGACCCTGGACAGGGGGCGGATACGCAGTATTTT	CATSDPGQGADTQYF
TRBD2	TRBJ2-3	TRBV20-1	.	TGCAGTGCCTCACTAGCGGGAGGGCCAGGAGATACGCAGTATTTT	CSASLAGGPGDTQYF
.	TRBJ1-5	TRBV20-1	few	TGCAGTGCTAGGGAATTGGGGTATCTTAGCAATCAGCCCCAGCATTTT	CSARELGYLSNQPQHF
TRBD1	TRBJ2-6	TRBV6-4	.	TGTGCCAGCAGCAAGGGGACAGGAAACTCTGGGGCCAACGTCCTGACTTTC	CASSKGTGNSGANVLTF
.	TRBJ2-5	TRBV6-5	medium-sized	TGTGCCAGCAGTTATACGGGGGTGATCCAAGAGACCCAGTACTTC	CASSYTGVIQETQYF